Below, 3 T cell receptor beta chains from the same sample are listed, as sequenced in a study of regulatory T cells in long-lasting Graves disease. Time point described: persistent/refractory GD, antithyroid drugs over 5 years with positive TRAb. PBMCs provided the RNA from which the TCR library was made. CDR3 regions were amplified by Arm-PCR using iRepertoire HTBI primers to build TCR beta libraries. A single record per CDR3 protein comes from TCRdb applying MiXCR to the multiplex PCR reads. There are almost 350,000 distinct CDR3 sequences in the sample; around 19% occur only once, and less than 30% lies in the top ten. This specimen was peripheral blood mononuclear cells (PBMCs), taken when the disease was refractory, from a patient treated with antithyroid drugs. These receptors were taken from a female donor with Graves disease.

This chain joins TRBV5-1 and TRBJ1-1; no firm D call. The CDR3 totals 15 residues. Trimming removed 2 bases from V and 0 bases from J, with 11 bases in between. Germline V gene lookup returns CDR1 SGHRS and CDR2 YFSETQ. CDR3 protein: CASSFSQLVNTEAFF. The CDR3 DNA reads TGCGCCAGCAGCTTTTCACAGCTTGTGAACACTGAAGCTTTCTTT.

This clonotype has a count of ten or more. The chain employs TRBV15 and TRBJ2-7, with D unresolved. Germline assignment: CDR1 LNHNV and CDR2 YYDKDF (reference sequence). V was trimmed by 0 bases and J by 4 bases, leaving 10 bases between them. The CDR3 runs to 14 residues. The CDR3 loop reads CATSRELDKYEQYF. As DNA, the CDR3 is TGTGCCACCAGCAGAGAGCTCGACAAATACGAGCAGTACTTC.

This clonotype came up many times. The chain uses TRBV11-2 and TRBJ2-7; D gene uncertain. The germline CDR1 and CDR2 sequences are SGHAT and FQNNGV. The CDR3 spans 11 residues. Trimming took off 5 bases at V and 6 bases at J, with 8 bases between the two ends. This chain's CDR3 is CASSVGPEQYF. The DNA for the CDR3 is TGTGCCAGCAGCGTCGGGCCCGAGCAGTACTTC.